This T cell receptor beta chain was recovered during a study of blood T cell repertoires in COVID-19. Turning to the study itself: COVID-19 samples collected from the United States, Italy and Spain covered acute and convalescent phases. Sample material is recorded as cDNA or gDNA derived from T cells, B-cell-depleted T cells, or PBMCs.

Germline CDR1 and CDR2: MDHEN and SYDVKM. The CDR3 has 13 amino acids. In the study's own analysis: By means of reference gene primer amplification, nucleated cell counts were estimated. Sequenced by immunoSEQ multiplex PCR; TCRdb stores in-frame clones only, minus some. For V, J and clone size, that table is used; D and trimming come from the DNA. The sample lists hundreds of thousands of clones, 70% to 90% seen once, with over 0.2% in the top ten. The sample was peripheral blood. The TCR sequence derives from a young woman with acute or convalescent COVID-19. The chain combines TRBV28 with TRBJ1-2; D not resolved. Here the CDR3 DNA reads TGTGTCTCCGGAGGAGGAAGTAACTATGGCTACACCTTC. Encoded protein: CVSGGGSNYGYTF.